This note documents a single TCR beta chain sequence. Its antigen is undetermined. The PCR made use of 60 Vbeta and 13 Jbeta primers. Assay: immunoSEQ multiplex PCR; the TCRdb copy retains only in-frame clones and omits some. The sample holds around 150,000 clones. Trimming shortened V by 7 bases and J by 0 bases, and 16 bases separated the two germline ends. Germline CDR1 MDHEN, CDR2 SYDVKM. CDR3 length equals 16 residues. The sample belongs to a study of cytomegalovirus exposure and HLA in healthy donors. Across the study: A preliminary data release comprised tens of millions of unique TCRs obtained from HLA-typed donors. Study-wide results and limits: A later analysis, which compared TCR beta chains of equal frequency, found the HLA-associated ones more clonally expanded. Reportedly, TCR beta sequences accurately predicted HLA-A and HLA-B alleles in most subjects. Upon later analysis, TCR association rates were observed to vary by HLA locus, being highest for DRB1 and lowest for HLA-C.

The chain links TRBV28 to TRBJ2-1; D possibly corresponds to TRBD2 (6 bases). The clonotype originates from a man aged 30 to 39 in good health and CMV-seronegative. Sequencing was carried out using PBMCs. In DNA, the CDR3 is TGTGCCAGCACCCCTGGAGGGGCGAACTCCTACAATGAGCAGTTCTTC. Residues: CASTPGGANSYNEQFF.